The clone carrying this TCR beta chain is a singleton in its sample. Antigen unknown. The CDR3 is made up of 12 amino acids. With 2 bases removed from V and 3 bases from J, the gap between germline ends came to 5 bases. CDR1 and CDR2 (germline): GTSNPN, SVGIG (reference sequence). Cells were stimulated with overlapping HIV-1 Gag 15-mer peptides. Sorted nonresponding memory CD4+ T cells were CD40L-negative, CD69-negative, CD45RO-high. The immunoSEQ assay was version 4, run in survey mode. Method: immunoSEQ multiplex PCR; TCRdb's copy keeps in-frame clones and lacks some. In the table there are some 39,000 clones, 82% of which are singletons. This sample was included in a study of persistence of HIV-infected CD4 T cells. Study outcomes and limitations: Rare CMV-responding cells carrying HIV-1 proviruses were not analyzed separately for TCR.

The V call is TRBV30, the J call TRBJ1-5, with D unresolved. The source is an adult with HIV. The donor label of this sample is uncertain. The input for sequencing was cultured CD4+ T cells from PBMCs, taken from a patient who received antiretroviral therapy. CDR3: CAWSSNNQPQHF. The CDR3 DNA reads as TGTGCCTGGAGTTCCAACAATCAGCCCCAGCATTTT.